The TCR beta chain under discussion was sequenced for a study of neoadjuvant anti-PD-1 for oral cavity cancer. Overall study findings and caveats: After neoadjuvant nivolumab, PBMC T cell clonality was significantly higher in non-responders than responders.

Germline CDR1 WSHSY, CDR2 SAAADI. Trimming removed 2 bases from V and 6 bases from J; junction bases left unmatched: 0. The CDR3 covers 15 residues. The assay was immunoSEQ multiplex PCR, and TCRdb's table has in-frame clones only and misses some. Counted here are some 14,000 clones, 65% to 85% occurring once; the ten biggest clones make up about 2.9%. To note about this clone: What it binds is unknown.

Time point of the sample: after neoadjuvant nivolumab, at surgical resection. The patients had HPV-negative, locally advanced oral cavity squamous cell carcinoma. The starting material was PBMCs, obtained after nivolumab (anti-PD-1) treatment. The chain employs TRBV10-2 and TRBJ2-1; 14 bases are a match to TRBD2. The clonotype was recovered from a person between 40 and 85 years old with oral cavity squamous cell carcinoma. As DNA, the CDR3 is TGCGCCAGCAGTGAGGGGACTAGCGGGAGCAATGAGCAGTTCTTC. Translating gives CASSEGTSGSNEQFF.